The rows below give T cell receptor beta chains drawn from one sample of a study of early T cells in non-severe SARS-CoV-2 infection. TCRdb reanalysed the 5' RACE reads using MiXCR and keeps one entry per CDR3 protein. The sample contains tens of thousands of distinct CDR3 sequences, more than 9% of which appear only once. The source material was whole blood. These receptors were taken from an adult who was a healthcare worker with PCR-confirmed SARS-CoV-2 infection or an uninfected control (not recorded which). Each CDR3 is given with its conserved first and last residue. The D gene is left open where the match is weak. Clone size is shown for a subset of rows, as once, few, many or a class of expanded clone.

clone size	D gene	V gene	CDR3 length	J gene	CDR3 DNA	CDR3 protein
many	NA	TRBV25-1	13	TRBJ2-6	TGTGCCAGCGGTGGGACTGGGGCCAACGTCCTGACTTTC	CASGGTGANVLTF
NA	NA	TRBV7-9	14	TRBJ2-3	TGTGCCAGCAGCTTAGACCAGGGCACAGATACGCAGTATTTT	CASSLDQGTDTQYF
many	TRBD2	TRBV9	15	TRBJ2-1	TGTGCCAGCAGCGCGGGACTAGCGGAACGCAATGAGCAGTTCTTC	CASSAGLAERNEQFF
few	NA	TRBV29-1	11	TRBJ1-2	TGCAGCGTTGGACCGCCGGATGGCTACACCTTC	CSVGPPDGYTF
NA	NA	TRBV6-5	13	TRBJ1-1	TGTGCCAGCAATGAACCGGCGTACACTGAAGCTTTCTTT	CASNEPAYTEAFF
many	NA	TRBV27	12	TRBJ1-1	TGTGCCAGCAGTTTAAGGGGGAATGAAGCTTTCTTT	CASSLRGNEAFF
few	NA	TRBV7-3	12	TRBJ2-7	TGTGCCAGCAGTCCTTCCGGCGACGAGCAGTACTTC	CASSPSGDEQYF
many	TRBD2	TRBV5-1	16	TRBJ2-1	TGCGCCAGCAGCCCCTCCGGCGGGGGGGCCTACAATGAGCAGTTCTTC	CASSPSGGGAYNEQFF
few	NA	TRBV11-2	12	TRBJ2-7	TGTGCCAGCAGCTTAGGAGGCGCCGAGCAGTACTTC	CASSLGGAEQYF
many	NA	TRBV20-1	13	TRBJ1-6	TGCAGTGCTAGAGAGGGGGCTGGTTCACCCCTCCACTTT	CSAREGAGSPLHF
NA	NA	TRBV20-1	15	TRBJ2-5	TGCAGTGCACCCCGCAAGGGCTATCAAGAAGAGACCCAGTACTTC	CSAPRKGYQEETQYF
many	TRBD2	TRBV5-4	16	TRBJ2-1	TGTGCCAGCAGCTTACCGGGAGGGCCTCCCTACAATGAGCAGTTCTTC	CASSLPGGPPYNEQFF
many	NA	TRBV14	18	TRBJ2-2	TGTGCCAGCAGCCAAGATCGAGCCCCCCCACCGAACACCGGGGAGCTGTTTTTT	CASSQDRAPPPNTGELFF
many	TRBD2	TRBV27	16	TRBJ2-2	TGTGCCAGCAGCATCCTAGCGGGAGGGAGCGCCGGGGAGCTGTTTTTT	CASSILAGGSAGELFF
few	NA	TRBV4-1	17	TRBJ1-2	TGCGCCAGCAGCCAAGTTCCGGCGGGTTTCTCAAACTATGGCTACACCTTC	CASSQVPAGFSNYGYTF
many	TRBD1	TRBV3-1	16	TRBJ2-7	TGTGCCAGCAGACTAGGCTCCGGGACAGCATCTTACGAGCAGTACTTC	CASRLGSGTASYEQYF
few	NA	TRBV21-1	18	TRBJ2-3	TGTGCCAGCAGCCAACGGGAGACAGGGGGTGTTAGCACAGATACGCAGTATTTT	CASSQRETGGVSTDTQYF
many	NA	TRBV7-2	15	TRBJ2-7	TGTGCCAGCAGCTTAGGCCCCTCGGCGGGCTACGAGCAGTACTTC	CASSLGPSAGYEQYF
many	TRBD2	TRBV7-3	14	TRBJ2-2	TGTGCCAGCAGCGGGACTAGCGCTTCCGGGGAGCTGTTTTTT	CASSGTSASGELFF
few	NA	TRBV27	12	TRBJ2-3	TGTGCCAGCAGTTCGCTACTGGATACGCAGTATTTT	CASSSLLDTQYF
many	NA	TRBV20-1	15	TRBJ1-6	TGCAGTGCTAGGAAAGGACAGTCCTGGTATTCACCCCTCCACTTT	CSARKGQSWYSPLHF
few	TRBD2	TRBV6-5	15	TRBJ2-5	TGTGCCAGCAGTTACGGGACTAGCGGGAAAGAGACCCAGTACTTC	CASSYGTSGKETQYF
many	NA	TRBV2	14	TRBJ2-2	TGTGCCAGCAGTTTAGGGTTACTCACCGGGGAGCTGTTTTTT	CASSLGLLTGELFF
NA	NA	TRBV7-9	13	TRBJ1-1	TGTGCCAGCAGCCCTTCAGGTGACACTGAAGCTTTCTTT	CASSPSGDTEAFF
NA	NA	TRBV3-1	12	TRBJ2-5	TGTGCCAGCAGCCGGGGGCGAGAGACCCAGTACTTC	CASSRGRETQYF
NA	TRBD1	TRBV2	13	TRBJ1-2	TGTGCCAGCAGAGACAGGGGTAACTATGGCTACACCTTC	CASRDRGNYGYTF
NA	NA	TRBV12-3/TRBV12-4	13	TRBJ1-1	TGTGCCAGCAGGACCCTTATGAACACTGAAGCTTTCTTT	CASRTLMNTEAFF
few	NA	TRBV12-3/TRBV12-4	13	TRBJ2-3	TGTGCCAGCAGGCTCGCAGTCACAGATACGCAGTATTTT	CASRLAVTDTQYF
few	TRBD2	TRBV19	16	TRBJ2-3	TGTGCCAGTAATAGGGGTCGACCGGGAGGCGCAGATACGCAGTATTTT	CASNRGRPGGADTQYF
many	NA	TRBV5-1	14	TRBJ1-2	TGCGCCAGCAGCTTGGGCCAAGGGACCTATGGCTACACCTTC	CASSLGQGTYGYTF
many	TRBD1	TRBV29-1	14	TRBJ2-2	TGCAGCGTTGAAGGGGACAGGGAGGCCGGGGAGCTGTTTTTT	CSVEGDREAGELFF
many	NA	TRBV6-2/TRBV6-3	15	TRBJ2-3	TGTGCCAGCAGTCCCCCGCCGCGTGAATCAGATACGCAGTATTTT	CASSPPPRESDTQYF
NA	NA	TRBV15	14	TRBJ1-1	TGTGCCACCAGCAGATCAAGGACAGCAACTGAAGCTTTCTTT	CATSRSRTATEAFF
many	NA	TRBV29-1	13	TRBJ1-1	TGCAGCGTCGATCAGGGTTTGAACACTGAAGCTTTCTTT	CSVDQGLNTEAFF
many	TRBD2	TRBV9	13	TRBJ2-1	TGTGCCAGCAGCGCACTAGCGCTCAATGAGCAGTTCTTC	CASSALALNEQFF
NA	NA	TRBV11-2	14	TRBJ1-6	TGTGCCAGCAGCTTAGTTTCAGATAATTCACCCCTCCACTTT	CASSLVSDNSPLHF
NA	NA	TRBV20-1	12	TRBJ1-2	TGCAGTGCGCGAGAGGGGGGCTATGGCTACACCTTC	CSAREGGYGYTF
NA	NA	TRBV20-1	14	TRBJ2-7	TGCAGTGCTATCGACGGCAGGGGACCCTACGAGCAGTACTTC	CSAIDGRGPYEQYF
NA	TRBD2	TRBV11-3	16	TRBJ2-1	TGTGCCAGCAGCTTATTAGGCGGGAGTTCCTACAATGAGCAGTTCTTC	CASSLLGGSSYNEQFF
many	NA	TRBV12-3/TRBV12-4	13	TRBJ2-1	TGTGCCAGCAGTTTAAAGGCGGACAATGAGCAGTTCTTC	CASSLKADNEQFF
many	NA	TRBV7-3	16	TRBJ2-2	TGTGCCAGCAGCTTAACCCCCAGTAGGGGAGTCGGGGAGCTGTTTTTT	CASSLTPSRGVGELFF
many	NA	TRBV29-1	14	TRBJ1-4	TGCAGCGTTGACTCAAACCAAACTAATGAAAAACTGTTTTTT	CSVDSNQTNEKLFF
many	TRBD2	TRBV29-1	17	TRBJ2-1	TGCAGCGTAAACCCCCTCGGGACTAGCGGGAGGGTGGATGAGCAGTTCTTC	CSVNPLGTSGRVDEQFF
NA	NA	TRBV4-3	16	TRBJ2-7	TGCGCCAGCAGCCAAGATTGGGCCAGAAGCTCCTACGAGCAGTACTTC	CASSQDWARSSYEQYF
few	TRBD1	TRBV10-3	15	TRBJ2-3	TGTGCCATCAGTCGAGGGGGCGTTGGCACAGATACGCAGTATTTT	CAISRGGVGTDTQYF
many	NA	TRBV20-1	16	TRBJ2-2	TGCAGTGCTAGAGATCTAAACTGGGGTTACACCGGGGAGCTGTTTTTT	CSARDLNWGYTGELFF
many	NA	TRBV20-1	13	TRBJ1-1	TGCAGTGCTAGAGACAAGACTGCTGGGGAAGCTTTCTTT	CSARDKTAGEAFF
few	NA	TRBV5-1	17	TRBJ2-5	TGCGCCAGCAGACTCGGGGGTAGCCGGCGGGACCAAGAGACCCAGTACTTC	CASRLGGSRRDQETQYF
once	NA	TRBV9	15	TRBJ2-7	TGTGCCAGCAGCGTATCCCCCATGTCTGGGTACGAGCAGTACTTC	CASSVSPMSGYEQYF
NA	TRBD2	TRBV5-1	13	TRBJ2-1	TGCGCCAGCACCCCAGCGGGAGGGGGTGAGCAGTTCTTC	CASTPAGGGEQFF
many	TRBD1	TRBV5-5	19	TRBJ2-6	TGTGCCAGCAGCTTCCAAGGGACAGGGTTCGGCTCTGGGGCCAACGTCCTGACTTTC	CASSFQGTGFGSGANVLTF
NA	TRBD1	TRBV7-8	13	TRBJ2-1	TGTGCCAGCAGCTGGAAAAACCGGGACAGGCAGTTCTTC	CASSWKNRDRQFF
many	TRBD2	TRBV5-1	17	TRBJ2-3	TGCGCCAGCAGCCCCGCCGGGACTAGCGGGAACACAGATACGCAGTATTTT	CASSPAGTSGNTDTQYF
many	NA	TRBV9	13	TRBJ2-7	TGTGCCAGCAGCCCCGAGGTCATTGGCGAGCAGTACTTC	CASSPEVIGEQYF
NA	NA	TRBV6-5	14	TRBJ2-3	TGTGCCAGCACCGAGCGGGTCGCCACAGATACGCAGTATTTT	CASTERVATDTQYF
many	NA	TRBV6-5	12	TRBJ1-6	TGTGCCAGCAGTTTCTATAATTCACCCCTCCACTTT	CASSFYNSPLHF